What follows are 20 T cell receptor beta chains derived from one specimen sequenced in a study of a mutant IDH1 vaccine in newly diagnosed glioma. Antigen specificity for these receptors is unknown. Stated time point: week 5, during vaccination. The investigators gave 300 ug of mutant IDH1 20-mer peptide in each vaccine dose, together with topical imiquimod. This table comes from immunoSEQ multiplex PCR, and its TCRdb copy is limited to in-frame clones, with some not included. The top ten hold over 3% of the sample, which has 50,000 to 70,000 clones, about 80% seen once. The starting material was PBMCs, obtained from a glioma patient whose treatment included an IDH1 peptide vaccine. These receptors all come from a woman aged 18 to 35 with glioma. Some clones in this sample may be carry-over from other donors' samples.

The rearrangement links TRBV7-9 to TRBJ2-7, with D uncertain. Germline CDR1 is SEHNR and CDR2 is FQNEAQ (reference sequence). The CDR3 loop spans 12 amino acids. The V and J ends lost 5 bases and 1 base respectively, with 6 bases between them. The CDR3 coding sequence is TGTGCCAGCAGCGTAGTTTCCTACGAGCAGTACTTC. Translated, it gives CASSVVSYEQYF.

This CDR3 is CSVTGGLGYTF. The CDR3 DNA reads TGCAGCGTCACAGGGGGCCTGGGCTACACCTTC. The chain joins TRBV29-1 to TRBJ1-2; 9 bases are a match to TRBD1. Germline V gene data show CDR1 as SQVTM and CDR2 as ANQGSEA. The CDR3 is 11 amino acids. The J segment lost 8 bases and the V segment lost 6 bases, leaving 4 bases of the junction unmatched.

The rearrangement links TRBV5-1 to TRBJ2-3; D is possibly TRBD1 (5 bases). The CDR3 is 14 residues long. Germline V gene lookup returns CDR1 SGHRS and CDR2 YFSETQ. V was trimmed by 0 bases and J by 0 bases, leaving 5 bases between them. Here the CDR3 reads CASSLAGSTDTQYF. The DNA of the CDR3 is TGCGCCAGCAGCTTGGCAGGGAGCACAGATACGCAGTATTTT.

The genes are TRBV28 and TRBJ2-7; 11 bases align to TRBD1. This CDR3 region has 15 residues. Losses at the gene ends were 7 bases for V and 2 bases for J; bases not matched to a gene: 7. The V gene's germline CDR1 is MDHEN and CDR2 SYDVKM. Here the CDR3 DNA reads TGTGCCAGCAAGACAAGGACAGGGGGCCCCTACGAGCAGTACTTC. This translates into CASKTRTGGPYEQYF. Variable domain in full (rest from reference TRBV28 and TRBJ2-7): DVKVTQSSRYLVKRTGEKVFLECVQDMDHENMFWYRQDPGLGLRLIYFSYDVKMKEKGDIPEGYSVSREKKERFSLILESASTNQTSMYLCASKTRTGGPYEQYFGPGTRLTVT.

The genes are TRBV27 and TRBJ2-7, with D possibly TRBD2 on 5 matching bases. Trimming removed 5 bases at V and 2 bases at J, with 13 bases between. CDR1 and CDR2 from the germline V gene are MNHEY and SMNVEV (reference sequence). The CDR3 is made up of 14 amino acids. The CDR3, as DNA: TGTGCCAGCAGTGCCCCCGGGATTACCTACGAGCAGTACTTC. Encoded protein: CASSAPGITYEQYF.

The chain employs TRBV5-1 and TRBJ2-3; 7 bases match TRBD1. CDR3 length: 15 amino acids. Trimming at V came to 4 bases and at J to 1 base, leaving 6 bases not matched to a gene. The V gene's germline CDR1 is SGHRS and CDR2 YFSETQ. As DNA, the CDR3 is TGCGCCAGCAGCCCATACAGGGGAGGCACAGATACGCAGTATTTT. It encodes CASSPYRGGTDTQYF. The full variable domain, completed using reference TRBV5-1 and TRBJ2-3, is KAGVTQTPRYLIKTRGQQVTLSCSPISGHRSVSWYQQTPGQGLQFLFEYFSETQRNKGNFPGRFSGRQFSNSRSEMNVSTLELGDSALYLCASSPYRGGTDTQYFGPGTRLTVL.

This rearrangement joins TRBV11-2 to TRBJ2-2; a possible D gene is TRBD1 (6 bases). From germline, CDR1 is SGHAT and CDR2 FQNNGV. This CDR3 spans 15 amino acids. V lost 1 base and J lost 3, with 9 bases in between. In DNA, the CDR3 is TGTGCCAGCAGCTTAGGGCCAGGGGACACCGGGGAGCTGTTTTTT. Its protein is CASSLGPGDTGELFF.

The V gene is TRBV4-1, the J gene TRBJ1-6; D not certain. V shed 2 bases and J shed 6 bases, with 20 bases lying between them. Germline loops: CDR1 MGHRA, CDR2 YSYEKL. This CDR3 spans 18 amino acids. The CDR3 DNA follows: TGCGCCAGCAGCCAACTCTCCCAAGGGTCTCCTAGTAATTCACCCCTCCACTTT. Its protein is CASSQLSQGSPSNSPLHF.

The chain recombines TRBV4-2 with TRBJ2-2, with 8 bases fitting TRBD2. V trimming: 7 bases; J trimming: 3 bases; junction bases outside the gene matches: 4. In germline, CDR1 is LGHNA, CDR2 YNFKEQ. This CDR3 region has 14 residues. The CDR3 sequence is CASTGAGDTGELFF. In nucleotides, the CDR3 is TGTGCCAGCACCGGAGCGGGGGACACCGGGGAGCTGTTTTTT.

This clone came up a few times. Here the CDR3 reads CASSVGRQGPQHF. The CDR3 coding sequence is TGTGCCAGCAGCGTAGGCCGACAGGGGCCCCAGCATTTT. The gene calls are TRBV9 and TRBJ1-5; 7 nucleotides line up with TRBD1. The germline V gene encodes CDR1 SGDLS and CDR2 YYNGEE. V trimming: 0 bases; J trimming: 9 bases; junction bases outside the gene matches: 3. This CDR3 has 13 amino acids.

The gene calls are TRBV27 and TRBJ1-2; 8 positions match TRBD1. From germline, CDR1 is MNHEY and CDR2 SMNVEV (reference sequence). V lost 5 bases, J lost 1 base, and 12 bases stayed unmatched. The CDR3 consists of 17 residues. Here the CDR3 reads CASSPRTGNIVNYGYTF. CDR3 in DNA: TGTGCCAGCAGTCCCCGGACAGGGAATATAGTTAACTATGGCTACACCTTC.

V is TRBV7-9 and J is TRBJ2-5; no clear D. Per germline, CDR1 SEHNR and CDR2 FQNEAQ (reference sequence). CDR3 size: 15 residues. Trimming pared 4 bases from V and 5 bases from J, leaving 17 bases between. The CDR3 coding sequence is TGTGCCAGCAGCTCCTCCGGCCCGATCCGGGAGACCCAGTACTTC. Protein sequence: CASSSSGPIRETQYF. The full variable domain, in which reference TRBV7-9 and TRBJ2-5 provide the parts outside the CDR3, is DTGVSQNPRHKITKRGQNVTFRCDPISEHNRLYWYRQTLGQGPEFLTYFQNEAQLEKSRLLSDRFSAERPKGSFSTLEIQRTEQGDSAMYLCASSSSGPIRETQYFGPGTRLLVL.

This clone showed up just a few times. The V call is TRBV30, the J call TRBJ1-1; D might be TRBD1 (5 bases). Per germline, CDR1 GTSNPN and CDR2 SVGIG (reference sequence). The CDR3 is made up of 14 amino acids. V gave up 0 bases and J gave up 4 bases, with 12 bases separating them. In DNA, the CDR3 is TGTGCCTGGAGTGTACCGGGGGTTAGCACTGAAGCTTTCTTT. Translating it yields CAWSVPGVSTEAFF.

The chain recombines TRBV7-9 with TRBJ2-7; 7 bases match TRBD1. The CDR3 is made up of 13 amino acids. CDR1 and CDR2 from the germline V gene are SEHNR and FQNEAQ (reference sequence). V lost 6 bases to trimming and J lost 0 bases; unmatched junction nucleotides: 2. The CDR3 protein is CASSWDSSYEQYF. For the CDR3, the DNA is TGTGCCAGCAGTTGGGACAGCTCCTACGAGCAGTACTTC.

The chain uses TRBV29-1 and TRBJ1-2; D is perhaps TRBD1 (6 bases). V was clipped by 5 bases and J by 12 bases, with 22 bases between them. In germline, CDR1 is SQVTM, CDR2 ANQGSEA. The CDR3 spans 13 residues. In nucleotides, the CDR3 is TGCAGCGTTACCGGGACACCGGATCTTGTTAACACCTTC. Its translation is CSVTGTPDLVNTF. The entire variable domain, with the rest obtained from reference TRBV29-1 and TRBJ1-2, is as follows: SAVISQKPSRDICQRGTSLTIQCQVDSQVTMMFWYRQQPGQSLTLIATANQGSEATYESGFVIDKFPISRPNLTFSTLTVSNMSPEDSSIYLCSVTGTPDLVNTFGSGTRLTVV.

The chain carries TRBV6-5 and TRBJ1-1; no firm D call. V was pared by 4 bases and J by 1 base, with 13 bases between. CDR3 length: 15 amino acids. Looked up from germline, CDR1 is MNHEY and CDR2 is SVGAGI. The CDR3 nucleotides read TGTGCCAGCAGTTCGGATTGGAGTGGGAACACTGAAGCTTTCTTT. This sequence encodes CASSSDWSGNTEAFF.

V gene TRBV5-8 combines with J gene TRBJ1-2, with no clear D. This CDR3 comprises 14 residues. Germline lookup yields CDR1 SGHTS and CDR2 YDEGEE. Trimming took off 2 bases at V and 6 bases at J, with 14 bases between the two ends. CDR3 DNA sequence: TGTGCCAGCAGCTTCGGGGTGAGAGGGCATGGCTACACCTTC. Protein: CASSFGVRGHGYTF.

In regard to this clone: A read error is likely, as this CDR3 ends without the conserved phenylalanine or tryptophan. V usage is TRBV19 and J usage is TRBJ1-5; D uncertain. This CDR3 is built from 15 residues. V was clipped by 3 bases and J by 0 bases, with 9 bases between them. In germline, CDR1 is LNHDA, CDR2 SQIVND (reference sequence). The CDR3 DNA reads as TGTGCCAGTAGTATTGCCGTTTATAGCAATCAGCCCCAGCATCTT. Translation gives CASSIAVYSNQPQHL.

The count of this clone is one. This rearrangement joins TRBV6-5 to TRBJ2-3, with 7 bases identical to TRBD1. V lost 6 bases and J lost 0; bases outside the gene matches: 3. The germline gives CDR1 MNHEY, CDR2 SVGAGI. The CDR3 totals 14 residues. The chain's CDR3 is CASSQGQSTDTQYF. DNA for the CDR3: TGTGCCAGCAGCCAGGGACAGAGCACAGATACGCAGTATTTT.

The chain joins TRBV29-1 to TRBJ2-7, with 10 bases that match TRBD2. V trimming: 4 bases; J trimming: 0 bases; junction bases outside the gene matches: 15. Germline assignment: CDR1 SQVTM and CDR2 ANQGSEA. CDR3 length: 18 residues. CDR3 amino acids: CSVARAVAGGLSSYEQYF. The CDR3 DNA reads as TGCAGCGTTGCTAGGGCGGTAGCGGGAGGCCTGAGCTCCTACGAGCAGTACTTC.